This T cell receptor (beta chain) was observed in a study of T cells in Graves' hyperthyroidism and ophthalmopathy. General study points: Ophthalmopathy was separated from stable hyperthyroidism by a 13 V-J model. With a median lead of 6.5 months before onset, the model predicted ophthalmopathy.

The germline CDR1 and CDR2 sequences are MDHEN and SYDVKM. This CDR3 comprises 17 residues. The ends lost 3 bases at V and 10 bases at J; junction bases unmatched: 10. A word on this clonotype: Its antigen is unknown.

TCR beta CDR3 region amplification was performed from RNA transcripts. The HTBI primer set was used in a first-round RT-PCR of the TCR CDR3. From the multiplex PCR reads, TCRdb called clonotypes with MiXCR, one entry per CDR3 protein. The sample has roughly 530,000 distinct CDR3 sequences; about a sixth are singletons. The V and J genes are TRBV28 and TRBJ1-6, with 12 bases aligning to TRBD1. The sequenced material came from blood. This TCR was recovered from a woman aged 18-29 years with Graves' ophthalmopathy. The CDR3 protein is CASSFNRDRGRGSPLHF. The DNA for the CDR3 is TGTGCCAGCAGTTTTAACCGGGACAGGGGGCGAGGCTCACCCCTCCACTTT.